The rows below give T cell receptor beta chains drawn from one sample of a study of post-analysis software for immune sequencing data. TCRdb re-analysed the PCR reads in MiXCR, keeping a single row per CDR3 protein. Of 150,000 to 200,000 distinct CDR3 sequences listed, 35% to 40% are singletons. The sample in question was blood, obtained after autologous hematopoietic stem cell transplantation. The source of these receptors is a girl aged 10 to 17 with multiple sclerosis. The CDR3 runs from the conserved cysteine through the conserved F or W. D genes are given only for firm matches. Clone size, where shown, is once, few, many, or a class for clones that have expanded.

clone_size	d_call	v_call	j_call	cdr3_nt	cdr3_aa
NA	NA	TRBV7-2	TRBJ1-5	TGTGCCAGCAGCACGACTGGGGGTCAGCCCCAGCATTTT	CASSTTGGQPQHF
NA	TRBD2	TRBV6-2/TRBV6-3	TRBJ2-7	TGTGCCAGCAGGCGACTAGCGGGGGATTCCTACGAGCAGTACTTC	CASRRLAGDSYEQYF
few	NA	TRBV29-1	TRBJ2-3	TGCAGCGTTGAATCCCCGACTGCCCTGACAGATACGCAGTATTTT	CSVESPTALTDTQYF
few	NA	TRBV10-3	TRBJ2-1	TGTGCCATCAGGGTACCCGGGGCAAACAATGAGCAGTTCTTC	CAIRVPGANNEQFF
NA	TRBD2	TRBV5-1	TRBJ2-7	TGCGCCAGCAGCTTGGTCTCCACCTCTCTAGCGGACGGGTACGAGCAGTACTTC	CASSLVSTSLADGYEQYF
NA	TRBD1	TRBV4-1	TRBJ1-1	TGCGCCAGCAGCCAAGGCAGGGGGGCGAACACTGAAGCTTTCTTT	CASSQGRGANTEAFF
NA	NA	TRBV7-2	TRBJ2-4	TGTGCCAGCAGCCCCGTAGCTCGGACCTTAGCCAAAAACATTCAGTACTTC	CASSPVARTLAKNIQYF
NA	NA	TRBV12-3/TRBV12-4	TRBJ2-1	TGTGCCAGCAGTTTAGGGTTCAGGGGCGTCAATGAGCAGTTCTTC	CASSLGFRGVNEQFF
many	TRBD1	TRBV29-1	TRBJ2-7	TGCAGCGTGGGACAGGGGGGACCCTACGAGCAGTACTTC	CSVGQGGPYEQYF
few	TRBD2	TRBV6-1	TRBJ2-7	TGTGCCAGCAAAGGACTAGCGTTGCCCTACGAGCAGTACTTC	CASKGLALPYEQYF
many	NA	TRBV24-1	TRBJ2-5	TGTGCCACCAGTGATCCCGACAGATACCAAGAGACCCAGTACTTC	CATSDPDRYQETQYF
NA	TRBD2	TRBV6-1	TRBJ2-1	TGTGCCAGCAGTGTCCAGGGGACTAGCGGGAGGATCAATGAGCAGTTCTTC	CASSVQGTSGRINEQFF
NA	TRBD1	TRBV20-1	TRBJ1-5	TGCAGTGCTAGAGGCCACGGAAAGGGGGCCCGGGGGCAGCCCCAGCATTTT	CSARGHGKGARGQPQHF
once	NA	TRBV5-6	TRBJ2-1	TGTGCCAGCAGCCCAGAGGGCCCAACTGAGCAGTTCTTC	CASSPEGPTEQFF
NA	NA	TRBV12-3/TRBV12-4	TRBJ1-6	TGTGCCAGCAGTTTAGGATGGGGCCGGGATTCACCCCTCCACTTT	CASSLGWGRDSPLHF
NA	NA	TRBV15	TRBJ2-5	TGTGCCACCAGCGGGATTACAGGTCAAGAGACCCAGTACTTC	CATSGITGQETQYF
few	NA	TRBV7-2	TRBJ1-1	TGTGCCAGCAGCTTAGTCCCGGAGGACACTGAAGCTTTCTTT	CASSLVPEDTEAFF
NA	TRBD1	TRBV6-5	TRBJ1-1	TGTGCCAGCAGTTACAGGGGGCTAGGCACTGAAGCTTTCTTT	CASSYRGLGTEAFF
NA	TRBD2	TRBV9	TRBJ2-1	TGTGCCAACGGTGTAGCGGGGAAACCCAATGAGCAGTTCTTC	CANGVAGKPNEQFF
once	TRBD2	TRBV24-1	TRBJ2-1	TGTGCCACCAGTGAACTCGCTAGCGGGAAGGGCGAGCAGTTCTTC	CATSELASGKGEQFF
NA	TRBD1	TRBV20-1	TRBJ2-7	TGCAGTGCTGGGACAGACTACGAGCAGTACTTC	CSAGTDYEQYF
once	TRBD2	TRBV5-6	TRBJ2-5	TGTGCCAGCAGCTTGGCTAGCGGGTGGGAGACCCAGTACTTC	CASSLASGWETQYF
NA	TRBD1	TRBV20-1	TRBJ2-1	TGCAGTGGTGACGGGACAGGTGACAGGGATGAGCAGTTCTTC	CSGDGTGDRDEQFF
NA	TRBD2	TRBV28	TRBJ2-7	TGTGCCAGCAGTCCCCCTAGCGGTTGGTCCTACGAGCAGTACTTC	CASSPPSGWSYEQYF
few	TRBD2	TRBV5-1	TRBJ2-1	TGCGCCAGCAGCCCGTCTCCTAGCGGGAGTATCAATGAGCAGTTCTTC	CASSPSPSGSINEQFF
NA	NA	TRBV12-3/TRBV12-4	TRBJ2-6	TGTGCCAGCAAAGGGGACGGGGCCAGCGTCCTGACTTTC	CASKGDGASVLTF
few	TRBD2	TRBV6-1	TRBJ2-3	TGTGCCAGCAGAGGTTTGTCGCCTAGCGGGAGCCCAGATACGCAGTATTTT	CASRGLSPSGSPDTQYF
few	TRBD2	TRBV6-6	TRBJ2-1	TGTGCCAGCAGGGGAAGACTAGCGGGAGTAGCCTACAATGAGCAGTTCTTC	CASRGRLAGVAYNEQFF
NA	NA	TRBV20-1	TRBJ1-2	TGCAGTGCTCGGAAGCAGGGAGCCTATGGCTACACCTTC	CSARKQGAYGYTF
few	TRBD1	TRBV20-1	TRBJ2-7	TGCAGTGCTAGGATCCGGGACAGGGCTACCTACGAGCAGTACTTC	CSARIRDRATYEQYF
NA	TRBD2	TRBV2	TRBJ2-3	TGTGCCAGCAGCGGGACTAGCGGGAGCCCAGATACGCAGTATTTT	CASSGTSGSPDTQYF
NA	NA	TRBV6-5	TRBJ1-2	TGTGCCAGCAGTTCCCACCTGAACTATGGCTACACCTTC	CASSSHLNYGYTF
NA	TRBD1	TRBV9	TRBJ2-6	TGTGCCAGCAGCGTAGCGCACGGGACAGCCATCTCTGGGGCCAACGTCCTGACTTTC	CASSVAHGTAISGANVLTF
once	NA	TRBV7-9	TRBJ1-1	TGTGCCAGCAGCTATCTGAACACTGAAGCTTTCTTT	CASSYLNTEAFF
NA	TRBD2	TRBV24-1	TRBJ2-3	TGTGCCACCAGTGACCTAGCGGGAGGCCCCCTTAATACGCAGTATTTT	CATSDLAGGPLNTQYF
NA	NA	TRBV19	TRBJ2-3	TGTGCCAGTAGTATAGTGGTAGGGGTAACAGATACGCAGTATTTT	CASSIVVGVTDTQYF
NA	NA	TRBV29-1	TRBJ1-1	TGCAGCGGGGGGGCTCAAGGCGGGCCTGAAGCTTTCTTT	CSGGAQGGPEAFF
few	NA	TRBV2	TRBJ1-6	TGTGCCAGCAGTGAGGACAGCCTTAATTCACCCCTCCACTTT	CASSEDSLNSPLHF
few	TRBD1	TRBV7-6	TRBJ2-7	TGTGCCAGCAGCCCCCGGACAGGGTGGGAGCAGTACTTC	CASSPRTGWEQYF
few	TRBD1	TRBV18	TRBJ2-7	TGTGCCAGCTCACAAAGGACAGGGGACCTATTTACTTCCTACGAGCAGTACTTC	CASSQRTGDLFTSYEQYF
NA	TRBD1	TRBV7-8	TRBJ1-5	TGTGCCAGCAGCTTAGGAGACAGGGGTTGGCCCCAGCATTTT	CASSLGDRGWPQHF
few	NA	TRBV6-2/TRBV6-3	TRBJ2-5	TGTGCCAGCAGCCGGGACATCCAAGAGACCCAGTACTTC	CASSRDIQETQYF
many	NA	TRBV5-5	TRBJ2-4	TGTGCCAGCAGCTTGTTTTCGCAGGTGATAGCCAAAAACATTCAGTACTTC	CASSLFSQVIAKNIQYF
NA	TRBD1	TRBV12-3/TRBV12-4	TRBJ1-2	TGTGCCAGCAGTAACCGGACAGGAAGAAATGGCTACACCTTC	CASSNRTGRNGYTF
NA	NA	TRBV7-2	TRBJ1-5	TGTGCCAGCAGAGACAGTTTATATAGCAATCAGCCCCAGCATTTT	CASRDSLYSNQPQHF